Each of the 30 T cell receptor beta chains below was sequenced from the same sample in a study of T cell responses to AZD1222 COVID-19 vaccine. Libraries were prepared by immunoSEQ multiplex PCR; TCRdb keeps only in-frame clonotypes and omits some of them. The table lists about 200,000 clones, under 95% of them singletons. The material sequenced was peripheral blood, taken 28 days after the second AZD1222 dose. These receptors all stem from an adult who received the AZD1222 COVID-19 vaccine.

V is TRBV11-3 and J is TRBJ2-2, with TRBD1 identical over 9 bases. The germline gives CDR1 SGHNT, CDR2 YENEEA. The CDR3 is made up of 15 amino acids. V lost 5 bases, J lost 5 bases, and 6 bases stayed unmatched. This CDR3 is CASSADRGYTGELFF. CDR3 bases: TGTGCCAGCAGCGCGGACAGGGGTTATACCGGGGAGCTGTTTTTT.

This chain uses TRBV3-1 (or the pseudogene TRBV3-2) with TRBJ2-4; the D is unclear. The germline CDR1 and CDR2 sequences are LGHDT and YNNKEL (reference sequence). Trimming took 4 bases from V and 5 from J, leaving 3 bases between them. There are 11 residues in the CDR3. CDR3 bases: TGTGCCAGCAGCCGTCAAAACATTCAGTACTTC. The encoded protein is CASSRQNIQYF.

The chain employs TRBV20-1 and TRBJ1-5; D gene ambiguous. CDR1 DFQATT and CDR2 SNEGSKA come from the germline V gene (reference sequence). The CDR3 is made up of 14 amino acids. V was pared by 3 bases and J by 1 base, with 10 bases between. CDR3 DNA: TGCAGTGCTAGTGGTACCTTCAGCAATCAGCCCCAGCATTTT. Translating gives CSASGTFSNQPQHF.

The chain recombines TRBV9 with TRBJ2-2, with D tentatively TRBD2 (5 bases). V was cut by 0 bases and J by 5 bases, with 14 bases left in between. Germline V lookup: CDR1 SGDLS, CDR2 YYNGEE. CDR3 length: 16 residues. Here the CDR3 DNA reads TGTGCCAGCAGCGTAGACCCTCTTCGGGGTACCGGGGAGCTGTTTTTT. Amino acids: CASSVDPLRGTGELFF.

The chain employs TRBV27 and TRBJ1-2, with unresolved D. Trimming took 5 bases from V and 3 from J, leaving 13 bases between them. Looked up from germline, CDR1 is MNHEY and CDR2 is SMNVEV (reference sequence). The CDR3 extends over 14 amino acids. The CDR3 bases are TGTGCCAGCAGTCCCGGTTCCCAATACTATGGCTACACCTTC. Its protein product is CASSPGSQYYGYTF.

The gene calls are TRBV27 and TRBJ1-1; D remains unclear. Deletions cut 6 bases from V and 7 bases from J, with 9 bases between. This CDR3 comprises 11 residues. Germline lookup yields CDR1 MNHEY and CDR2 SMNVEV (reference sequence). CDR3 protein: CASRYRSEAFF. DNA for the CDR3: TGTGCCAGCAGATACCGGAGTGAAGCTTTCTTT.

The V call is TRBV6-5, the J call TRBJ1-2; TRBD1 might be the D (6 bases). The V gene lost 6 bases and the J gene lost 2 bases, with 10 bases spanning the gap. The CDR3 length is 13 residues. CDR1 and CDR2 from the germline V gene are MNHEY and SVGAGI. The CDR3 DNA reads TGTGCCAGCAGGGCCACAGGGAACTATGGCTACACCTTC. Residues: CASRATGNYGYTF.

The chain employs TRBV5-4 and TRBJ2-6; D gene unclear. Germline CDR1 reads SGHNT; CDR2 reads YYREEE (reference sequence). With 4 bases removed from V and 4 bases from J, the gap between germline ends came to 9 bases. This CDR3 region has 14 residues. CDR3 sequence (DNA): TGTGCCAGCAGCCAGTGGTCGGGGGCCAACGTCCTGACTTTC. Protein product: CASSQWSGANVLTF. The whole variable domain, remainder taken from reference TRBV5-4 and TRBJ2-6, is ETGVTQSPTHLIKTRGQQVTLRCSSQSGHNTVSWYQQALGQGPQFIFQYYREEENGRGNFPPRFSGLQFPNYSSELNVNALELDDSALYLCASSQWSGANVLTFGAGSRLTVL.

This sequence joins TRBV5-4 and TRBJ1-5; 7 nucleotides agree with TRBD1. This CDR3 region has 14 residues. Germline CDR1 reads SGHNT; CDR2 reads YYREEE (reference sequence). V trimming: 4 bases; J trimming: 4 bases; junction bases outside the gene matches: 5. CDR3 in amino acids: CASSLQGRNQPQHF. DNA for the CDR3: TGTGCCAGCAGCCTACAGGGGCGGAATCAGCCCCAGCATTTT.

V gene TRBV19 combines with J gene TRBJ2-7; D not certain. Trimming pared 6 bases from V and 2 bases from J, leaving 17 bases between. CDR1 is LNHDA and CDR2 is SQIVND in the germline V gene (reference sequence). The CDR3 totals 15 residues. CDR3 coding DNA: TGTGCCAGTAGCCGTACGGGTACGGCTCCCTACGAGCAGTACTTC. Amino acid sequence: CASSRTGTAPYEQYF.

The chain is built from TRBV25-1 and TRBJ1-5, with D hard to call. Germline CDR1 is MGHDK and CDR2 is SYGVNS. V lost 2 bases and J 4 bases, leaving 6 bases between the germline ends. This CDR3 has 13 amino acids. CDR3 DNA: TGTGCCAGCAGTGAAATCGGGAATCAGCCCCAGCATTTT. Protein sequence: CASSEIGNQPQHF.

In this sample, this clone turned up once. The rearrangement uses TRBV4-1 and TRBJ1-1, with D possibly matching TRBD1 (5 bases). This CDR3 is built from 16 residues. The V gene lost 0 bases and the J gene lost 0 bases, with 11 bases spanning the gap. Germline V gene data show CDR1 as MGHRA and CDR2 as YSYEKL. The CDR3 bases are TGCGCCAGCAGCCAAGATCGGGGGAACATGAACACTGAAGCTTTCTTT. This gives the protein CASSQDRGNMNTEAFF.

The J gene is TRBJ1-5, the V gene TRBV4-1; 10 nucleotides line up with TRBD1. Germline trimming cut 4 bases from V and 7 bases from J; bases unmatched to any gene: 10. The CDR3 extends over 16 amino acids. Germline V lookup: CDR1 MGHRA, CDR2 YSYEKL. CDR3 residues: CASSRTGTGVGQPQHF. CDR3 coding DNA: TGCGCCAGCAGCCGAACCGGGACAGGGGTCGGCCAGCCCCAGCATTTT.

This sequence joins TRBV7-6 and TRBJ1-6, with 7 positions matching TRBD1. V shed 5 bases, J shed 3 bases, and the junction held 7 bases outside the gene matches. Germline V lookup: CDR1 SGHVS, CDR2 FNYEAQ. The CDR3 sequence is 16 residues long. The DNA of the CDR3 is TGTGCCAGCAGCGTAACAGGGGTCGGCTATAATTCACCCCTCCACTTT. It yields the protein CASSVTGVGYNSPLHF.

This chain connects TRBV6-2 or TRBV6-3 to TRBJ1-2; D is undetermined. This CDR3 is built from 10 residues. Deletions cut 6 bases from V and 7 bases from J, with 6 bases between. Germline lookup yields CDR1 MNHEY and CDR2 SVGEGT. In nucleotides, the CDR3 is TGTGCCAGCAGCGGGGTTGGCTACACCTTC. It translates to CASSGVGYTF.

The chain has TRBV5-4 and TRBJ2-1, with 11 bases fitting TRBD1. Per germline, CDR1 SGHNT and CDR2 YYREEE (reference sequence). The ends lost 0 bases at V and 7 bases at J; junction bases unmatched: 6. The CDR3 contains 16 residues. The CDR3 DNA reads TGTGCCAGCAGCTTGGCGGGGACAGGGGGTGGTAATGAGCAGTTCTTC. Its protein product is CASSLAGTGGGNEQFF. The whole variable domain, remainder taken from reference TRBV5-4 and TRBJ2-1, is ETGVTQSPTHLIKTRGQQVTLRCSSQSGHNTVSWYQQALGQGPQFIFQYYREEENGRGNFPPRFSGLQFPNYSSELNVNALELDDSALYLCASSLAGTGGGNEQFFGPGTRLTVL.

The J gene is TRBJ1-3, the V gene TRBV12-3 or TRBV12-4, with 9 nucleotides matching TRBD1. CDR3 length equals 13 residues. The V gene end was trimmed by 6 bases and the J gene end by 8 bases; junction bases not matched to a gene: 5. CDR3 amino acids: CASSGTGSDTIYF. The CDR3 DNA follows: TGTGCCAGCAGCGGGACAGGGAGTGACACCATATATTTT.

Notes on this clone: In the same sample, other DNA sequences code for this CDR3. The chain employs TRBV5-1 and TRBJ1-5, with D hard to call. CDR3 length: 14 amino acids. Trimming removed 0 bases from V and 1 base from J, with 5 bases in between. Germline-derived CDR1 and CDR2 are SGHRS and YFSETQ. The CDR3 sequence: CASSLDSSNQPQHF. The CDR3 DNA reads TGCGCCAGCAGCTTGGACAGCAGCAATCAGCCCCAGCATTTT.

V is TRBV2 and J is TRBJ1-1; D is undetermined. This CDR3 has 13 residues. V lost 6 bases and J 4 bases, leaving 12 bases between the germline ends. In germline, CDR1 is SNHLY, CDR2 FYNNEI. In nucleotides, the CDR3 is TGTGCCAGCAGGGCAGAGAGGGCCACTGAAGCTTTCTTT. It codes for CASRAERATEAFF. The whole variable domain, remainder taken from reference TRBV2 and TRBJ1-1, is EPEVTQTPSHQVTQMGQEVILRCVPISNHLYFYWYRQILGQKVEFLVSFYNNEISEKSEIFDDQFSVERPDGSNFTLKIRSTKLEDSAMYFCASRAERATEAFFGQGTRLTVV.

The CDR3 here is CASSLALMWGQANEQFF. The CDR3 region has the DNA TGTGCCAGCAGCTTAGCGCTAATGTGGGGGCAGGCGAATGAGCAGTTCTTC. The chain has TRBV7-2 and TRBJ2-1; TRBD1 is a possible D gene (6 bases). The CDR3 has 17 amino acids. CDR1 is SGHTA and CDR2 is FQGNSA in the germline V gene. Trimming removed 0 bases from V and 7 bases from J, with 19 bases in between.

This chain joins TRBV5-1 and TRBJ1-1; D unresolved. The V and J ends lost 0 bases and 1 base respectively, with 10 bases between them. Germline CDR1 reads SGHRS; CDR2 reads YFSETQ. The CDR3 contains 15 residues. The CDR3 region has the DNA TGCGCCAGCAGCTTGGTTAGGATCTCGAACACTGAAGCTTTCTTT. Translated: CASSLVRISNTEAFF.

The chain is built from TRBV7-9 and TRBJ1-4, with 8 bases that match TRBD1. From germline, CDR1 is SEHNR and CDR2 FQNEAQ (reference sequence). The CDR3 length is 17 residues. With V trimmed by 1 base and J by 8 bases, 12 bases remained unmatched. The CDR3 here is CASSLDAGGRSREKLFF. CDR3 coding DNA: TGTGCCAGCAGCTTAGACGCAGGGGGCCGGTCGCGGGAAAAACTGTTTTTT.

This chain joins TRBV15 and TRBJ1-4; 8 nucleotides match TRBD1. The trim removed 2 bases at V and 3 bases at J, leaving 5 bases unmatched. The CDR3 loop spans 16 amino acids. Germline V gene sequence: CDR1 LNHNV, CDR2 YYDKDF (reference sequence). CDR3 DNA sequence: TGTGCCACCAGCAGACAGGGGGCCGCGGCTAATGAAAAACTGTTTTTT. This gives the protein CATSRQGAAANEKLFF.

J is TRBJ1-6 and V is TRBV29-1, with D possibly TRBD1 on 6 matching bases. Trimming cost V 4 bases and J 8 bases, with 12 bases left between them. The length of the CDR3 is 13 residues. The germline V gene encodes CDR1 SQVTM and CDR2 ANQGSEA. The chain's CDR3 is CSVGGGRDSPLHF. In DNA, the CDR3 is TGCAGCGTTGGAGGGGGACGGGATTCACCCCTCCACTTT.

This chain links TRBV28 with TRBJ1-5, with D tentatively TRBD1 (5 bases). The V end lost 3 bases, the J end lost 0 bases, and 27 bases lay between the germline ends. The CDR3 totals 21 residues. The V gene's germline CDR1 is MDHEN and CDR2 SYDVKM. The CDR3 coding sequence is TGTGCCAGCAGTTTCCCCAAATTGGGGAAGGGCACGGGGCTTAGCAATCAGCCCCAGCATTTT. This translates into CASSFPKLGKGTGLSNQPQHF.

V usage is TRBV18 and J usage is TRBJ2-5; no reliable D call. The CDR3 runs to 13 residues. The V and J ends lost 5 bases and 5 bases respectively, with 12 bases between them. Germline loops: CDR1 KGHSH, CDR2 LQKENI. The CDR3 sequence: CASSSTWSETQYF. DNA of the CDR3: TGTGCCAGCTCATCTACGTGGTCTGAGACCCAGTACTTC.

The chain carries TRBV5-5 and TRBJ2-7; 10 bases line up with TRBD1. V shed 0 bases, J shed 5 bases, and the junction held 5 bases outside the gene matches. CDR1 is SGHKS, CDR2 YYEKEE, per germline (reference sequence). The CDR3 runs to 15 residues. DNA of the CDR3: TGTGCCAGCAGCTTGGCAGGACAGGGGGTCGACGAGCAGTACTTC. Its translation is CASSLAGQGVDEQYF.

The chain combines TRBV3-1 (or the pseudogene TRBV3-2) with TRBJ1-6; unclear D gene. Germline lookup yields CDR1 LGHDT and CDR2 YNNKEL (reference sequence). This CDR3 has 13 amino acids. V was trimmed by 1 base and J by 11 bases, leaving 9 bases between them. Here the CDR3 reads CASSQGPFPPLHF. CDR3 in DNA: TGTGCCAGCAGCCAAGGTCCATTTCCACCCCTCCACTTT.

The chain uses TRBV3-1 (or the pseudogene TRBV3-2) and TRBJ2-3; the match to TRBD1 covers 11 bases. Per germline, CDR1 LGHDT and CDR2 YNNKEL (reference sequence). V was clipped by 5 bases and J by 0 bases; unmatched bases: 4. The CDR3 sequence is 16 residues long. The CDR3 reads CASSFGTGGSTDTQYF. The CDR3 nucleotides are TGTGCCAGCAGCTTCGGGACAGGGGGTAGCACAGATACGCAGTATTTT.

The chain employs TRBV19 and TRBJ1-1; tentatively, D is TRBD1 (6 bases). CDR3 size: 14 residues. Germline CDR1 reads LNHDA; CDR2 reads SQIVND (reference sequence). V lost 4 bases to trimming and J lost 7 bases, with 16 bases between them. In DNA, the CDR3 is TGTGCCAGTAGTACGCCCCGCAGGGGCAATGAAGCTTTCTTT. It codes for CASSTPRRGNEAFF.